This TCR beta chain was retrieved from a study of blood T cell repertoires in COVID-19. At the level of the study: Whether acute or convalescent, the COVID-19 samples came from the United States, Italy and Spain.

Libraries were prepared by immunoSEQ multiplex PCR; TCRdb keeps only in-frame clonotypes and omits some of them. Altogether approximately 80,000 clones are present, 88% being singletons, with the ten largest covering about 9%. From germline, CDR1 is MNHEY and CDR2 SVGAGI. V lost 5 bases and J lost 3; bases outside the gene matches: 6. This CDR3 spans 14 amino acids. Sequences were obtained from peripheral blood. The chain has TRBV6-5 and TRBJ1-1; 7 nucleotides agree with TRBD1. The sequence came from a human donor in a cohort sampled during active COVID-19. The CDR3 loop reads CASSRDRRDTEAFF. The DNA of the CDR3 is TGTGCCAGCAGTCGGGACAGAAGGGACACTGAAGCTTTCTTT.